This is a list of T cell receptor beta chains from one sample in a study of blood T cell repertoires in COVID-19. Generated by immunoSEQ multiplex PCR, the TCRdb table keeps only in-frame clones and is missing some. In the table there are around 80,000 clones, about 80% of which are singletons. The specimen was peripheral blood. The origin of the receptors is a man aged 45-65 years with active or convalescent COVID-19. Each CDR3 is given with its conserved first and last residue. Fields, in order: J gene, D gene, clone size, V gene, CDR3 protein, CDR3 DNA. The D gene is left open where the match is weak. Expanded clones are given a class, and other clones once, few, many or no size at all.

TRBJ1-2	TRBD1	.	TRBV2	CASRATRQGTHGYTF	TGTGCCAGCAGAGCGACGAGACAGGGGACCCATGGCTACACCTTC
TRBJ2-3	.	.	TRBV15	CATSRGTESTDTQYF	TGTGCCACCAGCAGAGGGACAGAGAGCACAGATACGCAGTATTTT
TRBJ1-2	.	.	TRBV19	CASSIDLWRGSYGYTF	TGTGCCAGTAGTATAGATCTATGGAGAGGGAGCTATGGCTACACCTTC
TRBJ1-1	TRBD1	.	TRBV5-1	CASSFMTGTEAFF	TGCGCCAGCAGCTTTATGACAGGGACTGAAGCTTTCTTT
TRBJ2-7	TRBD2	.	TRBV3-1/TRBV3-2	CASSPTAGGNYEQYF	TGTGCCAGCAGCCCTACGGCGGGGGGGAACTACGAGCAGTACTTC
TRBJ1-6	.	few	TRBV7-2	CASSLGSGSSPLHF	TGTGCCAGCAGCTTAGGTTCGGGGAGTTCACCCCTCCACTTT
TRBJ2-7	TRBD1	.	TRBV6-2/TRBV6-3	CASSYSKGQGLTYEQYF	TGTGCCAGCAGTTACTCGAAGGGACAGGGACTAACCTACGAGCAGTACTTC
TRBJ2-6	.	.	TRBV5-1	CASSFGQSGANVLTF	TGCGCCAGCAGCTTCGGACAGTCTGGGGCCAACGTCCTGACTTTC
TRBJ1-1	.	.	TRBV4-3	CASSPSRLYLNTEAFF	TGCGCCAGCAGCCCCTCTCGGTTATATTTGAACACTGAAGCTTTCTTT
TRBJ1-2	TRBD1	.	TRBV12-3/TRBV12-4	CASSLDRGYGYTF	TGTGCCAGCAGTTTAGACAGGGGCTATGGCTACACCTTC
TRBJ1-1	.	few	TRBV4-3	CASSQDLDGFTEAFF	TGCGCCAGCAGCCAAGATCTCGATGGCTTCACTGAAGCTTTCTTT
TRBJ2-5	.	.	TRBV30	CAWSQARETQYF	TGTGCCTGGAGCCAGGCCCGGGAGACCCAGTACTTC
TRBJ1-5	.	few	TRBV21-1	CASSKSGDQPQHF	TGTGCCAGCAGCAAGTCAGGGGATCAGCCCCAGCATTTT
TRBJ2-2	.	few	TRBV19	CASTPTGTRLPGELFF	TGTGCCAGTACCCCTACCGGGACACGCCTCCCCGGGGAGCTGTTTTTT
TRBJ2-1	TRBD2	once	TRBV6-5	CASTPRASGGWKQFF	TGTGCCAGCACCCCGAGGGCTAGCGGGGGGTGGAAGCAGTTCTTC
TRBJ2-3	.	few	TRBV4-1	CASSQSGGPVDTQYF	TGCGCCAGCAGCCAGAGCGGAGGACCAGTGGATACGCAGTATTTT
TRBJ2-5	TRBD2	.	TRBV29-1	CSVRGGVETQYF	TGCAGCGTTCGTGGGGGGGTGGAGACCCAGTACTTC
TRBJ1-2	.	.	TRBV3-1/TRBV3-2	CASSQDEGIPNYGYTF	TGTGCCAGCAGCCAAGATGAGGGCATCCCGAACTATGGCTACACCTTC
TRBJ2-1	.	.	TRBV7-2	CASSLVSSAGNEQFF	TGTGCCAGCAGCTTAGTATCTAGCGCTGGCAATGAGCAGTTCTTC
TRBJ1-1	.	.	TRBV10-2	CASRARQDTEAFF	TGCGCCAGCAGGGCCCGACAGGACACTGAAGCTTTCTTT
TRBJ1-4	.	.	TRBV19	CASIPEPRATNEKLFF	TGTGCCAGTATCCCTGAGCCGCGTGCAACTAATGAAAAACTGTTTTTT
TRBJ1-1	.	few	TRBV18	CASSPEAGTEAFF	TGTGCCAGCTCACCTGAGGCGGGCACTGAAGCTTTCTTT
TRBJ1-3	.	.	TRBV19	CASMPTGHSSGNTIYF	TGTGCCAGTATGCCGACCGGACACTCCTCTGGAAACACCATATATTTT
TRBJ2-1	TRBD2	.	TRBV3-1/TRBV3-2	CASSQGAGAYNEQFF	TGTGCCAGCAGCCAAGGAGCGGGGGCCTACAATGAGCAGTTCTTC
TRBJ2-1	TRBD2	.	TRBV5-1	CASSTLLAGGNNEQFF	TGCGCCAGCAGCACGCTCCTAGCGGGGGGTAACAATGAGCAGTTCTTC
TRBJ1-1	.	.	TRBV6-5	CASSSRGGEHTEAFF	TGTGCCAGCAGTTCCCGAGGAGGGGAGCACACTGAAGCTTTCTTT
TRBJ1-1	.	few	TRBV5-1	CASSLAVGANTEAFF	TGCGCCAGCAGCTTGGCGGTAGGGGCGAACACTGAAGCTTTCTTT
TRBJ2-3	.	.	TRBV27	CASSLSRPTDTQYF	TGTGCCAGCAGTTTAAGCAGGCCCACGGATACGCAGTATTTT
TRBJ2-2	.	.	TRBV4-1	CASSQEGLGYNTGELFF	TGCGCCAGCAGCCAAGAAGGTCTAGGTTATAACACCGGGGAGCTGTTTTTT
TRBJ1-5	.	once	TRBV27	CASSSIGRNQPQHF	TGTGCCAGCAGTTCGATCGGGAGGAATCAGCCCCAGCATTTT
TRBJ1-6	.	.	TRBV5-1	CASSLDRAYNSPLHF	TGCGCCAGCAGCTTGGACAGGGCCTATAATTCACCCCTCCACTTT
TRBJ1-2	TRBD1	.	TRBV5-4	CASSRQGATGYTF	TGTGCCAGCAGCAGACAGGGGGCTACGGGCTACACCTTC
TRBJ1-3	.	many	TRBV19	CASNYGTPGNTIYF	TGTGCCAGTAACTACGGGACACCCGGAAACACCATATATTTT
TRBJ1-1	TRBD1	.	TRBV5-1	CASSSGQGARTEAFF	TGCGCCAGCAGCAGCGGACAGGGGGCGCGCACTGAAGCTTTCTTT
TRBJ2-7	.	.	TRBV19	CASSEGRSYEQYF	TGTGCCAGTAGCGAGGGTCGCTCCTACGAGCAGTACTTC
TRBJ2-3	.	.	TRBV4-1	CASSQGSRGASTDTQYF	TGCGCCAGCAGCCAAGGATCCCGGGGGGCGAGCACAGATACGCAGTATTTT
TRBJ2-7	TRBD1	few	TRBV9	CASSVEPTGAYEQYF	TGTGCCAGCAGCGTAGAGCCGACAGGGGCCTACGAGCAGTACTTC
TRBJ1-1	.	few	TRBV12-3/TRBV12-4	CASSGTTAFF	TGTGCCAGCAGCGGGACAACAGCTTTCTTT
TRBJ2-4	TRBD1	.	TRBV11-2	CASSLAGTGNIQYF	TGTGCCAGCAGCTTAGCCGGGACAGGAAACATTCAGTACTTC
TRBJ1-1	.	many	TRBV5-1	CASSLRGGTEAFF	TGCGCCAGCAGCTTGAGGGGTGGGACTGAAGCTTTCTTT
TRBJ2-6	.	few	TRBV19	CASSIDLPGQAPGANVLTF	TGTGCCAGTAGTATAGATCTACCAGGGCAGGCACCTGGGGCCAACGTCCTGACTTTC
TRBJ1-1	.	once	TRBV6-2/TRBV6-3	CASSETGWDTEAFF	TGTGCCAGCAGTGAGACAGGATGGGACACTGAAGCTTTCTTT
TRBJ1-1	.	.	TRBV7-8	CASSFREENTEAFF	TGTGCCAGCAGCTTTCGGGAGGAGAACACTGAAGCTTTCTTT
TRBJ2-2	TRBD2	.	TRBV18	CASSLRLASNTGELFF	TGTGCCAGCTCACTCCGACTAGCGTCGAACACCGGGGAGCTGTTTTTT
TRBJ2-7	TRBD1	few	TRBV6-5	CASSYSADRAKQYF	TGTGCCAGCAGTTACTCAGCGGACAGGGCTAAGCAGTACTTC
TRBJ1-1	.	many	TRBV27	CASSPVQGSLNTEAFF	TGTGCCAGCAGTCCGGTACAGGGATCCCTGAACACTGAAGCTTTCTTT
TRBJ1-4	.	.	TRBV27	CAAGDWGDEKLFF	TGTGCCGCCGGGGACTGGGGGGATGAAAAACTGTTTTTT
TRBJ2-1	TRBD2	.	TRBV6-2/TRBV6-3	CASSPGPKRGGYNEQFF	TGTGCCAGCAGCCCCGGCCCCAAGCGGGGGGGTTACAATGAGCAGTTCTTC
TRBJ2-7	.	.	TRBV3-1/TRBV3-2	CASSHEGQTYEQYF	TGTGCCAGCAGCCACGAGGGACAAACTTACGAGCAGTACTTC
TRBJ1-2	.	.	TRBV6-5	CATRQGNHGYTF	TGTGCCACCCGTCAGGGCAACCATGGCTACACCTTC
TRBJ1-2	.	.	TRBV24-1	CATSDGLYGYTF	TGTGCCACCAGTGACGGACTCTATGGCTACACCTTC